This is a list of T cell receptor beta chains from one sample in a study of blood T cell repertoires in COVID-19. Only in-frame clones appear in the TCRdb table, and some are missing; sequencing was by immunoSEQ multiplex PCR. The data contain 200,000 to 250,000 clones, 87% of them singletons. The sequencing input was PBMCs or T cells enriched from blood (not recorded which). The receptor set was obtained from a young man who had recovered from COVID-19. Each CDR3 is given with its conserved first and last residue. A D gene is named only where the DNA matches it firmly. The size of a clone is reported for some rows only, either as once, few or many, or as a class for expanded clones.

j_call clone_size d_call v_call cdr3_aa cdr3_nt
TRBJ2-1 NA TRBD1 TRBV30 CAWSRDRGGHYNEQFF TGTGCCTGGTCCCGGGACAGGGGAGGCCACTACAATGAGCAGTTCTTC
TRBJ2-6 NA NA TRBV7-3 CASSRAPGSSANVLTF TGTGCCAGCAGCCGCGCCCCGGGGAGTTCTGCCAACGTCCTGACTTTC
TRBJ2-2 once TRBD2 TRBV6-1 CASSGSSGGIKNTGELFF TGTGCCAGCAGTGGGTCATCCGGGGGGATCAAGAACACCGGGGAGCTGTTTTTT
TRBJ1-2 NA TRBD1 TRBV10-3 CAIPDRVYGYTF TGTGCCATCCCTGACAGGGTCTATGGCTACACCTTC
TRBJ2-5 NA TRBD2 TRBV6-1 CASSGSGLADLTLGSTQYF TGTGCCAGCAGTGGGTCGGGACTAGCGGATCTCACGTTAGGGTCGACCCAGTACTTC
TRBJ1-2 NA NA TRBV27 CARTGRGVKGYGYTF TGTGCCAGAACCGGGAGAGGGGTGAAGGGCTATGGCTACACCTTC
TRBJ1-1 NA NA TRBV6-1 CASSEVGSSGTEAFF TGTGCCAGCAGTGAAGTAGGCAGTTCGGGTACTGAAGCTTTCTTT
TRBJ2-7 NA TRBD1 TRBV7-2 CASRIDGQVPYEQYF TGTGCCAGCAGAATAGACGGACAGGTCCCCTACGAGCAGTACTTC
TRBJ1-5 NA TRBD1 TRBV18 CASSPSGTGDSSNQPQHF TGTGCCAGCTCACCTTCGGGAACAGGGGATAGTAGCAATCAGCCCCAGCATTTT
TRBJ1-6 NA TRBD1 TRBV28 CASSSGQGSPLHF TGTGCCAGCAGTTCTGGACAGGGATCACCCCTCCACTTT
TRBJ2-1 NA TRBD2 TRBV14 CASSQRAGRNYNEQFF TGTGCCAGCAGCCAACGAGCGGGACGAAATTACAATGAGCAGTTCTTC
TRBJ2-7 NA TRBD2 TRBV7-2 CASSWPSGPSYEQYF TGTGCCAGCAGCTGGCCTAGCGGACCTTCCTACGAGCAGTACTTC
TRBJ1-5 NA NA TRBV28 CASSASQPQHF TGTGCCAGCAGTGCCAGTCAGCCCCAGCATTTT
TRBJ1-3 NA TRBD1 TRBV30 CAWRNFGDRTNSGNTIYF TGTGCCTGGAGGAACTTTGGGGACAGGACCAATTCTGGAAACACCATATATTTT
TRBJ2-5 NA NA TRBV5-1 CASSLSLQETQYF TGCGCCAGCAGCTTGTCTCTTCAAGAGACCCAGTACTTC
TRBJ2-5 NA TRBD1 TRBV3-1/TRBV3-2 CASSPGTGKGETQYF TGTGCCAGCAGCCCCGGGACAGGGAAAGGAGAGACCCAGTACTTC
TRBJ2-5 NA NA TRBV9 CASSETSGVVQETQYF TGTGCCAGCAGCGAAACCTCAGGGGTGGTTCAAGAGACCCAGTACTTC
TRBJ1-4 NA NA TRBV6-5 CATLRLTPTNEKLFF TGTGCCACCTTAAGGCTGACACCAACTAATGAAAAACTGTTTTTT
TRBJ2-3 NA TRBD2 TRBV6-5 CASTRGRAGTDTQYF TGTGCCAGCACTCGCGGGAGGGCCGGCACAGATACGCAGTATTTT
TRBJ2-1 NA TRBD2 TRBV3-1/TRBV3-2 CASSLDAGGVSEQFF TGTGCCAGCAGCCTAGATGCGGGAGGTGTGAGTGAGCAGTTCTTC
TRBJ2-4 NA TRBD2 TRBV5-1 CASSLLGLAEKNIQYF TGCGCCAGCAGCTTGTTGGGACTAGCGGAGAAAAACATTCAGTACTTC
TRBJ2-3 NA NA TRBV2 CASRRERGKGGKKVTDTQYF TGTGCCAGCAGGCGAGAGAGGGGGAAGGGAGGGAAGAAGGTCACAGATACGCAGTATTTT
TRBJ1-6 NA NA TRBV3-1/TRBV3-2 CASSQDQGNSPLHF TGTGCCAGCAGCCAAGATCAGGGGAATTCACCCCTCCACTTT
TRBJ1-2 NA NA TRBV28 CASTTTNYGYTF TGTGCCAGCACGACAACTAACTATGGCTACACCTTC
TRBJ2-5 NA NA TRBV15 CATSRDRGERLETQYF TGTGCCACCAGCAGAGATAGGGGTGAGAGGTTGGAGACCCAGTACTTC
TRBJ2-1 few TRBD1 TRBV7-9 CASSSPDRVESFGEQFF TGTGCCAGCAGCTCTCCGGACAGGGTGGAGTCGTTCGGTGAGCAGTTCTTC
TRBJ2-7 NA TRBD2 TRBV5-1 CASSFGTPFEREKTYEQYF TGCGCCAGCAGCTTCGGAACCCCCTTCGAGCGGGAGAAAACCTACGAGCAGTACTTC
TRBJ1-6 once NA TRBV30 CAWKRGSYNSPLHF TGTGCCTGGAAACGGGGCTCCTATAATTCACCCCTCCACTTT
TRBJ1-4 NA NA TRBV21-1 CASSNRRAGEKLFF TGTGCCAGCAGCAACAGGAGGGCTGGAGAAAAACTGTTTTTT
TRBJ1-3 NA TRBD1 TRBV5-4 CASSQTGLRNTIYF TGTGCCAGCAGCCAGACAGGGCTCAGAAACACCATATATTTT
TRBJ1-5 NA TRBD1 TRBV2 CASSSQGAGNQPQHF TGTGCCAGCAGCTCGCAGGGGGCTGGGAATCAGCCCCAGCATTTT
TRBJ1-1 NA NA TRBV18 CASSPNDPRGSTEAFF TGTGCCAGCTCACCGAACGACCCGCGGGGAAGCACTGAAGCTTTCTTT
TRBJ2-7 NA TRBD1 TRBV28 CASSRDRGVFTYEQYF TGTGCCAGCAGCCGCGACAGGGGAGTTTTTACCTACGAGCAGTACTTC
TRBJ2-7 many NA TRBV6-6 CASSTASGYEQYF TGTGCCAGCAGTACCGCGTCGGGCTACGAGCAGTACTTC
TRBJ2-3 NA NA TRBV11-2 CASSSLDTQYF TGTGCCAGCAGCTCTTTAGATACGCAGTATTTT
TRBJ1-2 NA TRBD1 TRBV7-6 CASSLGRTGTNYGYTF TGTGCCAGCAGCTTAGGTCGGACAGGAACCAACTATGGCTACACCTTC
TRBJ2-5 NA NA TRBV5-6 CASSQTGGPLRETQYF TGTGCCAGCAGCCAAACGGGGGGCCCGTTGAGGGAGACCCAGTACTTC
TRBJ2-2 NA TRBD1 TRBV19 CASSPIQGAPNTGELFF TGTGCCAGTAGCCCCATCCAGGGGGCCCCAAACACCGGGGAGCTGTTTTTT
TRBJ2-5 NA TRBD2 TRBV11-2 CASSSLTSGEYF TGTGCCAGCAGCTCCTTGACTAGCGGGGAATACTTC
TRBJ2-7 NA NA TRBV11-1 CASSINPRDEQYF TGTGCCAGCAGCATCAACCCCCGAGACGAGCAGTACTTC
TRBJ1-2 few TRBD1 TRBV7-2 CASSKTPDRSNYGYTF TGTGCCAGCAGCAAAACGCCGGACAGGTCTAACTATGGCTACACCTTC
TRBJ1-1 NA NA TRBV3-1/TRBV3-2 CASSRGGGTGNTEAFF TGTGCCAGCAGCCGCGGGGGTGGGACGGGGAACACTGAAGCTTTCTTT
TRBJ1-2 NA TRBD1 TRBV5-1 CASSSGQGRNGYTF TGCGCCAGCAGCTCGGGACAGGGGCGTAATGGCTACACCTTC
TRBJ2-7 NA NA TRBV4-2 CASSREDSHYEQYF TGTGCCAGCAGCCGAGAGGACAGTCACTACGAGCAGTACTTC
TRBJ2-3 NA TRBD2 TRBV10-1 CASSDQETSGKHTQYF TGCGCCAGCAGTGATCAAGAGACTAGCGGGAAACATACGCAGTATTTT
TRBJ2-1 few TRBD2 TRBV29-1 CSVDPGLAGGHEQFF TGCAGCGTTGACCCTGGACTAGCGGGAGGGCATGAGCAGTTCTTC
TRBJ1-1 NA TRBD1 TRBV13 CASRNSGTGRTEAFF TGTGCCAGCAGAAACTCAGGGACAGGGAGAACTGAAGCTTTCTTT
TRBJ1-6 NA TRBD1 TRBV3-1/TRBV3-2 CASSRVQGASPLHF TGTGCCAGCAGCCGAGTCCAGGGGGCTTCACCCCTCCACTTT
TRBJ1-2 once TRBD1 TRBV4-3 CASSQATGQGSYGYTF TGCGCCAGCAGCCAAGCCACGGGACAGGGGTCGTATGGCTACACCTTC
TRBJ1-2 NA TRBD1 TRBV6-5 CASRQGPRGYTF TGTGCCAGCAGACAGGGGCCTCGTGGCTACACCTTC
TRBJ1-4 NA TRBD1 TRBV28 CASSYAGTEESF TGTGCCAGCAGTTATGCCGGGACAGAAGAGTCTTTT
TRBJ2-5 NA NA TRBV19 CASSTPPGGLIGGTQYF TGTGCCAGTAGTACCCCCCCAGGGGGACTCATCGGGGGGACCCAGTACTTC
TRBJ2-3 NA NA TRBV5-6 CASTSSSSTDTQYF TGTGCCAGCACCTCCTCTTCTAGCACAGATACGCAGTATTTT
TRBJ2-5 NA NA TRBV4-1 CASSLSPGAQETQYF TGCGCCAGCAGCCTTAGTCCTGGGGCACAAGAGACCCAGTACTTC
TRBJ2-1 NA NA TRBV29-1 CSVANYNEQFF TGCAGCGTTGCCAACTACAATGAGCAGTTCTTC
TRBJ1-6 NA TRBD1 TRBV13 CASSPTNLDRGNSHLHF TGTGCCAGCAGCCCCACCAACCTCGACAGGGGGAATTCCCACCTCCACTTT
TRBJ1-6 NA NA TRBV9 CASSVDGLNSPLHF TGTGCCAGCAGCGTGGACGGACTCAATTCACCCCTCCACTTT
TRBJ2-1 NA NA TRBV5-1 CASSFRHRNYNEQFF TGCGCCAGCAGCTTCCGGCACAGAAACTACAATGAGCAGTTCTTC
TRBJ2-1 once NA TRBV28 CASSSGVGEQFF TGTGCCAGCAGTTCGGGGGTGGGGGAGCAGTTCTTC
TRBJ2-1 NA TRBD2 TRBV6-5 CASRPGLALHEQFF TGTGCCAGCAGGCCGGGACTAGCGTTACATGAGCAGTTCTTC